This T cell receptor (beta chain) stems from a study of memory CD4+ T cells and cytomegalovirus serostatus. Overall study results and limits: CD4+ memory repertoires contained about 40% of the 164 reported CMV TCRbeta sequences.

Data came from immunoSEQ multiplex PCR; TCRdb stores just in-frame clones and leaves some out. The sample records under 100,000 clones, over 80% being singletons. With 0 bases removed from V and 1 base from J, the gap between germline ends came to 6 bases. There are 14 residues in the CDR3. Looked up from germline, CDR1 is SGHNT and CDR2 is YENEEA. Note on this clone: Its antigen remains unknown.

The sort gate was single viable CD3+CD4+CD8-CD45RO+ cells for memory CD4+ T cells. Total CD4+ T cells were enriched by CD4 positive selection. Sequenced material: memory CD4+ T cells from blood. The gene calls are TRBV11-3 and TRBJ2-5, with no clear D. The TCR comes from an adult in good health and CMV-seronegative. CDR3 sequence (DNA): TGTGCCAGCAGCTTAGATCATATCCAAGAGACCCAGTACTTC. It translates to CASSLDHIQETQYF.